One TCR beta chain is described in this entry. The specificity of this receptor is unknown. Per-nucleotide qualities are absent, and no much larger clonotype sits a single base away. Enrolling through a virtual design, the prospective study's participants ranged in age from roughly 18 to 90 years and lived across 24 United States geographic areas. In the prospective study, cohorts were assigned on the basis of participant-reported clinical history obtained from a screening survey and a study questionnaire. A participant counted as exposed if, within 2 weeks of entering the study, that participant had been in contact with someone who had a PCR-confirmed or clinician-diagnosed COVID-19 case. In the prospective study, whole blood, serum and a nasopharyngeal or oropharyngeal swab were collected from each participant by mobile phlebotomists. Over a roughly two-month period, participants in the prospective study had the option of providing additional blood draws and questionnaires. Prospective study blood samples were shipped either frozen or at room temperature before DNA extraction.

This sample was included in a study of blood T cell repertoires in COVID-19 (dated by TCRdb to 2019 to 2021). About the full investigation: Samples covering the acute and convalescent phases of COVID-19 were provided by collaborators in the United States, Italy and Spain. The prospective study material was composed of cDNA or gDNA derived from T cells, B-cell-depleted T cells, or PBMCs. Subjects who had been exposed to COVID-19, were actively infected with it, or had recovered from it provided the deeply sampled blood TCRbeta repertoires that made up the dataset. The repertoires were made available in a free public database intended to serve as a resource for research on the immune response to SARS-CoV-2. The samples were drawn from the first 160 participants of the ongoing ImmuneRACE study and from 950 to 1,500 subjects provided by 6 global collaborators. A de-identified subject ID, COVID-19 status, age in years and sex were almost always included in the sample metadata. Where available, HLA class I and class II types were taken from metadata supplied by the sample provider and were not determined by assay-based typing.

The investigation overall reported the following: Clinical and demographic metadata were provided uncurated, with the amount varying by source and participant.

Per the germline V gene, SGDLS is the CDR1 and YYNGEE is the CDR2. Unmatched junction bases come to 0, with V trimmed by 4 bases and J by 3 bases. The CDR3, from cysteine to phenylalanine, totals 12 residues. Only the CDR3 part of the read is kept: 36 bases, read in frame from the first base. The immunoSEQ Assay, a bias-controlled multiplex PCR, was used to amplify TCRbeta CDR3 regions from genomic DNA. From the authors' description of their analysis: Nucleated cell counts per sample were estimated from amplification of reference gene primers within the assay. To quantify the absolute abundance of each unique TCRbeta CDR3 rearrangement, sequence reads were collapsed and filtered. Productive Simpson clonality was computed per sample as the square root of Simpson's diversity index over productive rearrangements. Sourced from immuneACCESS, this table was stored by TCRdb with only in-frame sequences that have V and J called. A share of the clones is absent; for the studies checked, an unresolved V gene accounts for under half, and the remainder has no known explanation. The D gene and trimming were derived from the DNA, and the V and J assignments and clone size from that table. Within this sample are around 220,000 clones, with roughly 89% of them counted one time only. The top ten constitute over 12% of the sample.

The receptor's source is a man younger than 45 who had been exposed to COVID-19. The chain couples TRBV9 to TRBJ1-2, and TRBD1 aligns with 7 junction nucleotides. Sequenced: PBMCs or T cells enriched from blood (not recorded which). The CDR3 amino acid sequence is: CASSQGDYGYTF. The base sequence is TGTGCCAGCAGCCAGGGGGACTATGGCTACACCTTC.